The clone carrying this TCR beta chain appeared a few times. Clinical history reported by participants formed the basis on which cohorts were assigned. The data are from a study of blood T cell repertoires in COVID-19. Study-wide background: COVID-19 samples, acute and convalescent, were from the United States, Italy and Spain.

Assay: immunoSEQ multiplex PCR; the TCRdb copy retains only in-frame clones and omits some. The sample has about 310,000 clones, approximately 89% seen once. The CDR3 is 11 amino acids. Germline values: CDR1 DFQATT, CDR2 SNEGSKA (reference sequence). V lost 5 bases and J 6 bases, leaving 11 bases between the germline ends. The clonotype comes from a woman in her 40s who had recovered from COVID-19. This chain joins TRBV20-1 and TRBJ2-7; possibly TRBD1 for D (6 bases). The sequencing sample was made of PBMCs or T cells enriched from blood (not recorded which). CDR3 sequence: CSAVGQIEQYF. In DNA, the CDR3 is TGCAGTGCTGTAGGACAGATCGAGCAGTACTTC.